This T cell receptor (beta chain) was sequenced for a study of blood T cell repertoires in COVID-19. Looking at the study overall: Sources were T cells, B-cell-depleted T cells, or PBMCs; the material itself was cDNA or gDNA.

In terms of age and location, participants ranged from roughly 18 to 89 years and lived in fewer than 30 US areas. Participant-given clinical history determined each cohort assignment. As originally analysed: The assay estimated nucleated cells by amplifying reference gene primers. This table comes from immunoSEQ multiplex PCR, and its TCRdb copy is limited to in-frame clones, with some not included. V, J and clone size are those of that table, while D and trimming were read from the DNA. The sample consists of roughly 250,000 clones, about 90% of them appearing once. At least ten counts were recorded for this clone. The source material was PBMCs or T cells enriched from blood (not recorded which). The source is a woman aged 18-29 years who had recovered from COVID-19.

The CDR3 protein is CASSYYPWQGKPSSMNTEAFF. In DNA, the CDR3 is TGTGCCAGCAGTTACTACCCCTGGCAGGGGAAGCCTTCATCCATGAACACTGAAGCTTTCTTT. This rearrangement joins TRBV6-2 or TRBV6-3 to TRBJ1-1; D is perhaps TRBD1 (6 bases). V lost 1 base and J 0 bases, leaving 27 bases between the germline ends. This CDR3 spans 21 amino acids. CDR1 is MNHEY, CDR2 SVGEGT, per germline.